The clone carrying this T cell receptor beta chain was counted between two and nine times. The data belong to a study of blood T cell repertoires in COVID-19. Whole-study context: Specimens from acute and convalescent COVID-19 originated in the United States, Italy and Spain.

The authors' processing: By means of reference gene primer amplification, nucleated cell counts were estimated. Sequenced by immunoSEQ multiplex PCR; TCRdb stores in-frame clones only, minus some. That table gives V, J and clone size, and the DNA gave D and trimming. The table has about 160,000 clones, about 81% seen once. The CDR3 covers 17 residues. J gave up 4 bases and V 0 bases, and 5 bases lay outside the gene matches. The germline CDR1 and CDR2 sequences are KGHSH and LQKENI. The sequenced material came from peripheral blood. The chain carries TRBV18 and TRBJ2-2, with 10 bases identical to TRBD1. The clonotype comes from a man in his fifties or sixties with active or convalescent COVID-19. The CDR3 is CASSPPIGTGVTGELFF. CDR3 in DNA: TGTGCCAGCTCACCACCGATCGGGACAGGGGTCACCGGGGAGCTGTTTTTT.